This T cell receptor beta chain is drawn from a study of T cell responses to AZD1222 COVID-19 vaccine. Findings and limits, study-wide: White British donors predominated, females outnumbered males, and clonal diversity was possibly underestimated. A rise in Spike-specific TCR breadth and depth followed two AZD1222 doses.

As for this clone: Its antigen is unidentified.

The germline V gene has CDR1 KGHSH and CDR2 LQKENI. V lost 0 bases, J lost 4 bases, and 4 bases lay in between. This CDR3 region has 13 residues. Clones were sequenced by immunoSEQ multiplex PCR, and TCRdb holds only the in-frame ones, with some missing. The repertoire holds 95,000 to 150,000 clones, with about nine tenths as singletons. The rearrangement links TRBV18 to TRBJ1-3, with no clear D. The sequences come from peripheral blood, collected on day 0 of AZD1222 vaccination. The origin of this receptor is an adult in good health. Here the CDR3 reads CASSPPNGNTIYF. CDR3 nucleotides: TGTGCCAGCTCACCACCCAACGGAAACACCATATATTTT.